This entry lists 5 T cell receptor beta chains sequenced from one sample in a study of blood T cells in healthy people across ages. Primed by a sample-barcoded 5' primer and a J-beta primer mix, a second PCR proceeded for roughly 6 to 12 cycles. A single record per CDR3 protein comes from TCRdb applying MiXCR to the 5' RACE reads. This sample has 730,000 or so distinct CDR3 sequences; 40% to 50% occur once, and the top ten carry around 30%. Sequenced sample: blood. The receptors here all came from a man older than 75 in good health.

CDR3 amino acids: CASSLGKQSFNEKLFF. The CDR3 bases are TGTGCCAGCAGCTTGGGGAAGCAGAGCTTTAATGAAAAACTGTTTTTT. The chain is built from TRBV11-2 and TRBJ1-4; no definite D call. CDR3 length: 16 residues. The V end was cut by 3 bases, the J end by 4 bases, with 15 bases between. CDR1 is SGHAT and CDR2 is FQNNGV in the germline V gene. The whole variable domain, remainder taken from reference TRBV11-2 and TRBJ1-4, is EAGVAQSPRYKIIEKRQSVAFWCNPISGHATLYWYQQILGQGPKLLIQFQNNGVVDDSQLPKDRFSAERLKGVDSTLKIQPAKLEDSAVYLCASSLGKQSFNEKLFFGSGTQLSVL.

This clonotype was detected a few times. CDR3 sequence: CASSLPGQGFGANVLTF. CDR3 nucleotides: TGTGCCAGCAGTTTACCGGGCCAGGGGTTCGGGGCCAACGTCCTGACTTTC. J is TRBJ2-6 and V is TRBV28, with D perhaps TRBD1 (6 bases). CDR1 is MDHEN and CDR2 is SYDVKM in the germline V gene. Trimming removed 2 bases from V and 4 bases from J, with 15 bases in between. The CDR3 covers 17 residues.

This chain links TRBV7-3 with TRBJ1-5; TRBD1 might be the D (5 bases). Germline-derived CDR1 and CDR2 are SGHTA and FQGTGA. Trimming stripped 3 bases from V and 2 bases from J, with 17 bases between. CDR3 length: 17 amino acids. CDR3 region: CASSFPWEGDGNQPQHF. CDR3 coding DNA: TGTGCCAGCAGCTTTCCCTGGGAAGGGGATGGCAATCAGCCCCAGCATTTT.

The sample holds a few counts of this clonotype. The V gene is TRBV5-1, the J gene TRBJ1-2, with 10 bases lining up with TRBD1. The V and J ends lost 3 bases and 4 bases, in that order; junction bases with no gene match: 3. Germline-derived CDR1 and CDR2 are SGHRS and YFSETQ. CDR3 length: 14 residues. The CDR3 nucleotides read TGCGCCAGCAGCTCAGGACAGGGGGGCTATGGCTACACCTTC. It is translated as CASSSGQGGYGYTF.

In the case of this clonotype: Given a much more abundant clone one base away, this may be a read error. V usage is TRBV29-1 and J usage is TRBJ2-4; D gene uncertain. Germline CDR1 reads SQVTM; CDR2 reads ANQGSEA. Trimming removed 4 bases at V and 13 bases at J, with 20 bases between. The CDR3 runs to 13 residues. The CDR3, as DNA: TGCAGCGTTGTGGTGGTAATGGGAAATGAGCAGTACTTC. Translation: CSVVVVMGNEQYF.